These 25 T cell receptor beta chains were sequenced from one sample in a study of identifying expanded T cells in peripheral blood. TCRdb's table, derived via immunoSEQ multiplex PCR, lists solely in-frame clones and lacks some. The sample contains around 60,000 clones, under 85% of which appear only once. Material: blood. The source is a person between 18 and 69 years old in good health.

The chain is built from TRBV5-1 and TRBJ2-7, with 7 bases identical to TRBD1. Losses at the gene ends were 0 bases for V and 4 bases for J; bases not matched to a gene: 7. There are 15 residues in the CDR3. Per the germline V gene, CDR1 is SGHRS and CDR2 is YFSETQ. In DNA, the CDR3 is TGCGCCAGCAGCTTGGAAGGGGGCGACCTATACGAGCAGTACGTC. Translation: CASSLEGGDLYEQYV.

The chain combines TRBV7-9 with TRBJ2-1, with 10 bases lining up with TRBD1. Germline V gene data show CDR1 as SEHNR and CDR2 as FQNEAQ (reference sequence). The CDR3 sequence is 14 residues long. J was trimmed by 10 bases and V by 4 bases; bases with no gene match: 7. The CDR3 DNA reads TGTGCCAGCAGCTCCGTCGGGGGACAGGGGGAGCAGTTCTTC. Translating it yields CASSSVGGQGEQFF.

The chain recombines TRBV7-8 with TRBJ2-7; D is unclear. This CDR3 contains 13 residues. The germline V and J ends were trimmed by 1 base and 4 bases, with 8 bases remaining between them. Germline lookup yields CDR1 SGHVS and CDR2 FQNEAQ. CDR3 sequence (DNA): TGTGCCAGCAGCTTAGGTCGGTTTTACGAGCAGTACGTC. Translated: CASSLGRFYEQYV.

The J gene is TRBJ1-1, the V gene TRBV5-8; 8 nucleotides match TRBD1. CDR1 is SGHTS, CDR2 YDEGEE, per germline. V lost 4 bases to trimming and J lost 0 bases; unmatched junction nucleotides: 17. The CDR3 totals 19 residues. This CDR3 is CASSKTRGRITLLNTEAFF. CDR3 in DNA: TGTGCCAGCAGCAAGACCAGGGGGCGTATTACCTTGTTGAACACTGAAGCTTTCTTT.

This clone was found many times. The chain links TRBV4-3 to TRBJ2-7; TRBD1 matches at 8 bases. Germline assignment: CDR1 LGHNA and CDR2 YSLEER. The J segment lost 2 bases and the V segment lost 0 bases, leaving 3 bases of the junction unmatched. CDR3 size: 15 residues. DNA for the CDR3: TGCGCCAGCAGCCAAGACGGACAGGGTACCTACGAGCAGTACTTC. Protein sequence: CASSQDGQGTYEQYF.

The chain uses TRBV19 and TRBJ2-3; D unresolved. The V end was cut by 5 bases, the J end by 3 bases, with 12 bases between. Germline V gene sequence: CDR1 LNHDA, CDR2 SQIVND (reference sequence). This CDR3 has 14 amino acids. The CDR3 nucleotides read TGTGCCAGTAGTGCCTCTAGATTAACAGATACGCAGTATTTT. Protein product: CASSASRLTDTQYF.

V and J are TRBV6-1 and TRBJ1-1, with TRBD1 matching 12 bases. The CDR3 is made up of 20 amino acids. Germline V CDR1 and CDR2: MNHNS, SASEGT. After removal of 0 bases from V and 5 bases from J, the junction contained 16 bases not matched to a gene. The CDR3 reads CASSEALSLDGTGGRTEAFF. The CDR3 nucleotides read TGTGCCAGCAGTGAAGCCCTCTCCCTCGACGGGACAGGGGGCCGGACTGAAGCTTTCTTT.

With regard to this clone: This sample includes further DNA sequences coding for the same CDR3. The J gene is TRBJ1-2, the V gene TRBV7-2, with 7 bases that match TRBD1. V gave up 5 bases and J gave up 4 bases; unmatched junction bases: 4. Germline V gene sequence: CDR1 SGHTA, CDR2 FQGNSA. This CDR3 has 13 residues. The CDR3 DNA is TGTGCCAGCAGCCCCAGGGACAGCTATGGCTACACCTTC. Translating gives CASSPRDSYGYTF.

The V and J genes are TRBV5-4 and TRBJ1-1; no definite D call. CDR3 length: 15 amino acids. In germline, CDR1 is SGHNT, CDR2 YYREEE (reference sequence). Trimming removed 2 bases from V and 3 bases from J, with 14 bases in between. The CDR3 DNA reads TGTGCCAGCAGCTTCCGGACTGGCTCTTACACTGAAGCTTTCTTT. Its translation: CASSFRTGSYTEAFF.

V usage is TRBV5-1 and J usage is TRBJ2-2; D call uncertain. Trimming stripped 2 bases from V and 4 bases from J, with 15 bases between. Germline V gene lookup returns CDR1 SGHRS and CDR2 YFSETQ. The CDR3 length is 16 residues. The CDR3 bases are TGCGCCAGCAGCTTCCCAGGAAGAATTAGCACCGGGGAGCTGTTTTTT. Its translation: CASSFPGRISTGELFF.

Comments on this clone: In the same sample, other DNA sequences code for this CDR3. The J gene is TRBJ1-1, the V gene TRBV2; tentatively, D is TRBD1 (6 bases). The germline V gene has CDR1 SNHLY and CDR2 FYNNEI. V shed 5 bases and J shed 6 bases, with 7 bases lying between them. The CDR3 consists of 11 residues. DNA of the CDR3: TGTGCCAGCAGTTGGACAGCTGAAGCTTTCTTT. It yields the protein CASSWTAEAFF.

This clone was observed a few times. The genes are TRBV29-1 and TRBJ2-1, with 9 positions matching TRBD2. CDR3 length: 13 amino acids. Germline V gene lookup returns CDR1 SQVTM and CDR2 ANQGSEA. V gave up 6 bases and J gave up 7 bases; unmatched junction bases: 7. CDR3 protein: CSVAGGERNEQFF. The CDR3 DNA follows: TGCAGCGTGGCGGGAGGGGAGAGGAATGAGCAGTTCTTC.

The chain employs TRBV5-6 and TRBJ2-1; D may be TRBD1 or TRBD2 (5 bases each). V was clipped by 3 bases and J by 7 bases, with 17 bases between them. This CDR3 spans 15 amino acids. In germline, CDR1 is SGHDT, CDR2 YYEEEE. The CDR3 spells CASSSAGAPGNEQFF. In DNA form, the CDR3 reads TGTGCCAGCAGCTCTGCCGGGGCCCCGGGGAATGAGCAGTTCTTC.

Concerning this clone: This may be a read error, as it is one base from a much larger clone. The J gene is TRBJ1-2, the V gene TRBV7-8, with 10 bases fitting TRBD1. This CDR3 is built from 13 residues. Trimming removed 1 base from V and 14 bases from J; junction bases left unmatched: 7. The germline CDR1 and CDR2 sequences are SGHVS and FQNEAQ. For the CDR3, the DNA is TGTGCCAGCAGCTTAGGGGGACAGGGGAGTGATACCTTC. Residues: CASSLGGQGSDTF.

The chain combines TRBV9 with TRBJ1-2, with 9 bases fitting TRBD1. The germline V gene encodes CDR1 SGDLS and CDR2 YYNGEE. The CDR3 extends over 15 amino acids. The trim removed 4 bases at V and 7 bases at J, leaving 11 bases unmatched. CDR3: CASSPQGQGVSGYTF. In DNA form, the CDR3 reads TGTGCCAGCAGCCCTCAGGGACAGGGTGTGTCTGGCTACACCTTC.

The genes are TRBV7-6 and TRBJ2-1; D possibly corresponds to TRBD2 (6 bases). The germline gives CDR1 SGHVS, CDR2 FNYEAQ. This CDR3 is 16 amino acids long. V lost 1 base to trimming and J lost 7 bases, with 17 bases between them. CDR3 coding DNA: TGTGCCAGCAGCTTAGTATCAGGGCGGGAAAATAATGAGCAGTTCTTC. The encoded protein is CASSLVSGRENNEQFF.

This clone was seen only a few times. V gene TRBV7-9 combines with J gene TRBJ2-3, with 10 bases fitting TRBD2. This CDR3 contains 14 residues. V was clipped by 6 bases and J by 11 bases; unmatched bases: 11. The germline V gene encodes CDR1 SEHNR and CDR2 FQNEAQ (reference sequence). CDR3 nucleotides: TGTGCCAGCAGGTCTAAAACACCTAGCGGGAGGCAGTATTTT. Encoded protein: CASRSKTPSGRQYF.

The chain has TRBV11-3 and TRBJ1-1; 7 bases agree with TRBD1. Germline CDR1 and CDR2: SGHNT and YENEEA. The CDR3 is 15 amino acids. J was trimmed by 1 base and V by 5 bases; bases with no gene match: 7. DNA for the CDR3: TGTGCCAGCAGCCCAAGGGGGCAAGAGAACACTGAAGCTTTCTTT. This encodes CASSPRGQENTEAFF.

In DNA, the CDR3 is TGTGCCAGCAGTTTAGGTGTCCCCTCCAATCAGCCCCAGCATTTT. Protein: CASSLGVPSNQPQHF. This chain connects TRBV28 to TRBJ1-5; D unresolved. Per the germline V gene, CDR1 is MDHEN and CDR2 is SYDVKM. The CDR3 length is 15 residues. V was clipped by 2 bases and J by 3 bases, with 11 bases between them.

The rearrangement joins TRBV6-5 to TRBJ1-3; possibly TRBD1 for D (5 bases). Looked up from germline, CDR1 is MNHEY and CDR2 is SVGAGI. This CDR3 spans 16 amino acids. V dropped 4 bases and J dropped 0 bases, with 13 bases sitting between them. The CDR3 sequence is CASSFAPGLSGNTIYF. The CDR3 nucleotides are TGTGCCAGCAGTTTCGCACCAGGGCTCTCTGGAAACACCATATATTTT.

In this sample, this clone turned up a few times. The rearrangement joins TRBV6-1 to TRBJ1-4; the D gene is possibly TRBD1 (6 bases). This CDR3 spans 13 amino acids. The V gene lost 9 bases and the J gene lost 7 bases, with 15 bases spanning the gap. From germline, CDR1 is MNHNS and CDR2 SASEGT. The CDR3 loop reads CASIQGPGEKLFF. The CDR3, as DNA: TGTGCCAGTATACAGGGCCCCGGTGAAAAACTGTTTTTT.

This sequence joins TRBV2 and TRBJ1-2, with 7 bases identical to TRBD1. The junction had 3 bases not matched to a gene; V was cut back by 0 bases and J by 5 bases. This CDR3 has 14 amino acids. CDR1 and CDR2 (germline): SNHLY, FYNNEI. The CDR3 coding sequence is TGTGCCAGCAGTGAAGCGGGGACAGCTTATGGCTACACCTTC. Protein: CASSEAGTAYGYTF.

In DNA form, the CDR3 reads TGTGCCAGTTGGAAAACCCGGGACGGGACCTACGAGCAGTACTTC. Its protein is CASWKTRDGTYEQYF. The chain couples TRBV6-5 to TRBJ2-7, with D perhaps being TRBD1 or TRBD2 (5 bases each). V was clipped by 9 bases and J by 2 bases, with 20 bases between them. From germline, CDR1 is MNHEY and CDR2 SVGAGI. The CDR3 covers 15 residues.

The J gene is TRBJ1-6, the V gene TRBV6-5, with D maybe TRBD1 (6 bases). V was cut by 5 bases and J by 8 bases, with 10 bases left in between. Germline V gene sequence: CDR1 MNHEY, CDR2 SVGAGI. The CDR3 sequence is 13 residues long. This CDR3 reads CASSNRADSPLHF. CDR3 coding DNA: TGTGCCAGCAGTAACAGGGCGGATTCACCCCTCCACTTT.

The chain combines TRBV5-6 with TRBJ2-7, with a weak D call TRBD1 (7 bases). V dropped 4 bases and J dropped 5 bases, with 16 bases sitting between them. Per germline, CDR1 SGHDT and CDR2 YYEEEE. This CDR3 is 14 amino acids long. This chain's CDR3 is CASSPRVRGDEQYF. CDR3 sequence (DNA): TGTGCCAGCAGCCCCCGGGTCAGGGGGGACGAGCAGTACTTC.